This T cell receptor (beta chain) was recorded in a study of T cell responses to AZD1222 COVID-19 vaccine. The study, taken as a whole, reports: CD4 TCRs associated with vaccination spanned spike, dominating at 160-218 and 743-854. Samples come after the peak T cell response, not at day 14. A reported finding is that nearly half of spike-specific TCRs target unmutated variant regions. The sample set comprised mostly white British donors with more females, and clonal diversity was possibly underestimated.

The junction had 0 bases not matched to a gene; V was cut back by 3 bases and J by 2 bases. The CDR3 has 13 amino acids. CDR1 and CDR2 from the germline V gene are SGDLS and YYNGEE. The table came from immunoSEQ multiplex PCR; TCRdb's copy has only in-frame clones and leaves some out. The sample shows some 150,000 clones, roughly nine tenths of them seen only once. This clone has only a few counts. Its antigen remains unknown. Other DNA variants within this sample encode the same CDR3. This rearrangement joins TRBV9 to TRBJ2-7; 9 bases fit TRBD1. This material consisted of peripheral blood, taken 28 days after the second AZD1222 dose. The clonotype was recovered from an adult who received the AZD1222 COVID-19 vaccine. The CDR3 coding sequence is TGTGCCAGCAGCGGACAGGGGGCCTACGAGCAGTACTTC. As protein: CASSGQGAYEQYF.